Presented here are 7 T cell receptor beta chains from one specimen sequenced in a study of cytomegalovirus exposure and HLA in healthy donors (dated by TCRdb to about 2017). Receptors were amplified or captured by the immunoSEQ multiplex PCR assay. For the multiplex PCR, a mixture combining 60 forward primers for TCR Vbeta segments and 13 reverse primers for TCR Jbeta segments was used. The table comes from immuneACCESS by way of TCRdb, which keeps in-frame sequences with V and J called. Part of the clones is missing from these tables; in studies checked, under half for an unresolved V gene and the rest for unknown reasons. In this sample the table shows 140,000 or so clones, 78% of which occur a single time. The biggest ten clones account for 2.5% to 3% of the sample. The sequencing sample was made of PBMCs. Every receptor here comes from a female donor in good health and CMV-seronegative.

This chain links TRBV4-1 with TRBJ2-5, with 7 bases fitting TRBD1. This CDR3 contains 15 residues. Germline CDR1 reads MGHRA; CDR2 reads YSYEKL. V lost 6 bases, J lost 1 base, and 8 bases stayed unmatched. CDR3 protein: CASSSYRGPQETQYF. The CDR3, as DNA: TGCGCCAGCAGTAGTTACAGGGGACCCCAAGAGACCCAGTACTTC.

The chain has TRBV7-9 and TRBJ1-1; 7 bases are a match to TRBD1. With 5 bases clipped from V and 1 base from J, the junction kept 7 bases outside the gene matches. This CDR3 has 15 amino acids. Germline CDR1 and CDR2: SEHNR and FQNEAQ (reference sequence). The CDR3 reads CASSIQTGQNTEAFF. The CDR3 DNA is TGTGCCAGCAGCATCCAGACAGGGCAGAACACTGAAGCTTTCTTT.

This clone was counted a few times. The chain couples TRBV5-1 to TRBJ2-7, with D uncertain. CDR1 is SGHRS, CDR2 YFSETQ, per germline. The CDR3 covers 15 residues. With 0 bases removed from V and 3 bases from J, the gap between germline ends came to 13 bases. The CDR3 nucleotides are TGCGCCAGCAGCTTGGGGGTATTCGGGTACTACGAGCAGTACTTC. It specifies CASSLGVFGYYEQYF.

The chain joins TRBV18 to TRBJ2-5; 8 nucleotides agree with TRBD2. This CDR3 region has 14 residues. Germline V gives CDR1 KGHSH, CDR2 LQKENI. The ends lost 6 bases at V and 5 bases at J; junction bases unmatched: 8. CDR3 in amino acids: CASSPGLGLETQYF. CDR3 nucleotides: TGTGCCAGCTCGCCGGGACTAGGTTTGGAGACCCAGTACTTC.

This clone came up a few times. The chain recombines TRBV6-6 with TRBJ2-3; D may be TRBD2 (6 bases). The CDR3 has 15 residues. Germline assignment: CDR1 MNHNY and CDR2 SVGAGI (reference sequence). V was shortened by 2 bases and J by 1 base, with 10 bases between the two germline ends. The CDR3 region has the DNA TGTGCCAGCAGTTACCTGCGGGGCCGCACAGATACGCAGTATTTT. As protein: CASSYLRGRTDTQYF.

This clone has only one observation. The gene calls are TRBV6-5 and TRBJ2-3, with D unresolved. Germline V CDR1 and CDR2: MNHEY, SVGAGI. The CDR3 loop spans 14 amino acids. The V end was cut by 10 bases, the J end by 3 bases, with 17 bases between. CDR3 sequence reads: CANQTNSRTDTQYF. The CDR3 nucleotides read TGTGCCAACCAGACGAACAGCAGAACAGATACGCAGTATTTT.

The rearrangement uses TRBV4-1 and TRBJ2-2, with TRBD2 matching over 9 bases. This CDR3 is 21 amino acids long. The trim removed 0 bases at V and 3 bases at J, leaving 17 bases unmatched. Per germline, CDR1 MGHRA and CDR2 YSYEKL. CDR3: CASSQDWISGRGGTDTGELFF. Written as DNA, the CDR3 is TGCGCCAGCAGCCAAGATTGGATTAGCGGGAGAGGGGGCACCGACACCGGGGAGCTGTTTTTT.